This T cell receptor beta chain was obtained from a study of T-cell memory formation after mild COVID-19. TCRdb ran MiXCR on the 5' RACE reads and lists one entry per CDR3 protein. The sample has 550,000 to 600,000 distinct CDR3 sequences, about 18% seen once; the top ten hold roughly 7.8%. The CDR3 length is 14 residues. The V and J ends lost 6 bases and 3 bases, in that order; junction bases with no gene match: 11. The germline gives CDR1 SQVTM, CDR2 ANQGSEA. This clonotype was seen a few times. Antigen unknown. Findings of the study overall: Clones that contracted clustered mainly in CM and EM if CD4+ and in EMRA if CD8+. Clonal second-wave expansions that peaked on day 37 had unconfirmed SARS-CoV-2 specificity.

The sequencing input was PBMCs or a T cell subset sorted from them (not recorded which). The sequence was collected from an adult woman who had mild COVID-19 (a few samples of this study predate the infection). Cell type and time point are not known. V gene TRBV29-1 combines with J gene TRBJ2-7, with TRBD2 matching 7 bases. In DNA, the CDR3 is TGCAGCGTCGCCGGGGGGAGGGGTGACTACGAGCAGTACTTC. Protein sequence: CSVAGGRGDYEQYF.